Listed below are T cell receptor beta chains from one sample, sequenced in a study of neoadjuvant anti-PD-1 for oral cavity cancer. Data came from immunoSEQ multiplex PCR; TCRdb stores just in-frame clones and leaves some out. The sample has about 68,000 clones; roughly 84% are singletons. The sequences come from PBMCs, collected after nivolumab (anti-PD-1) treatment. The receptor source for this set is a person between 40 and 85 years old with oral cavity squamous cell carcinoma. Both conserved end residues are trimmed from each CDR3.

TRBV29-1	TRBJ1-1	SVQTGDTEAF
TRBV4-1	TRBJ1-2	ASSLDPPAGVRAGYT
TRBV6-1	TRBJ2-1	ASSMDVAYNEQF
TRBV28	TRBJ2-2	ASHPGQNTGELF
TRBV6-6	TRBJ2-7	ASSYWTRSDEQY
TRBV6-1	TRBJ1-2	ASSAGAAFDYGYT
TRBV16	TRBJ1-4	ASSQGEKLF
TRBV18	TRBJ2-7	ASSPQGSYEQY
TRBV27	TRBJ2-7	ASSLVSVGYEQY
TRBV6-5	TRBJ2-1	ASSPGLPLNEQF
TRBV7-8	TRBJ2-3	ASSSSGWERGTDTQY
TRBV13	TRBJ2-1	ASSPRLAGRDEQF
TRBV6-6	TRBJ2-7	ASTPGEAGGFYEQY
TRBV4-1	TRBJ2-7	ASSPDGFSGEQY
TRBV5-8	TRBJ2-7	ASSLVKFFGTGAYEQY
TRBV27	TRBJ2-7	ASSFGRERNEQY
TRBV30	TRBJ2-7	AWSSGTRPYEQY
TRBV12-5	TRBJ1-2	ASGLTNYGYT
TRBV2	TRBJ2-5	ASTERETQY
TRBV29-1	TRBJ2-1	SVGDRLNNEQF
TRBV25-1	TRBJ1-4	ASSFGGNEKLF
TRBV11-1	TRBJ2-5	ASSQDTVKETQY
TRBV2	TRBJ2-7	ASSVGFGRGYDEQY
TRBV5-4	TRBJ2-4	ASSLWASGRAGDIQY
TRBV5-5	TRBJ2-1	ASSLVGTSGTGQF
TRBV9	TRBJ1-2	ASSGRGGRGKANYGYT
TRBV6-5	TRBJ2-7	ASSSSGRAYEQY
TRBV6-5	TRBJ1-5	ASSSIGGSQPQH
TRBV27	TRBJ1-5	ASSPQGAWSNQPQH
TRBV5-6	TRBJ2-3	ASSLTSDTQY
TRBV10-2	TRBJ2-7	ASSESQGAGEQY
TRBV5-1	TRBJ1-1	ASSPEEDKPNTEAF
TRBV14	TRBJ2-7	ASSQVRSSEQY
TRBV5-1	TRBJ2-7	ASSPGTGFSGYEQY
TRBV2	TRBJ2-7	ASSQLAGESEQY
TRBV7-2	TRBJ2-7	ASSPRQGGYEQY
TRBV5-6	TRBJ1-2	ASSLAGAGDYGYT
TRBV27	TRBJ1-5	ASSPGTSDTGNQPQH
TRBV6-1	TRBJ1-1	ASSGRAGGEAF
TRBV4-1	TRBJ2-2	ASSQREADTGELF
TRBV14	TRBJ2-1	ASSQGLDRGRYNEQF
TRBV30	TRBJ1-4	AWTGTGPEKLF
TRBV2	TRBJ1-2	ASSDTGTHNYGYT
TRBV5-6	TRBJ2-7	ASSLGQGTGEQY
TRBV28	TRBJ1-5	ASRGQSYSNQPQH
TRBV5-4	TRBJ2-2	ASSITSGRFSGELF
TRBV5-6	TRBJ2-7	ASSRRDYGEQY
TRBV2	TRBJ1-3	ASNGGPRNTIY
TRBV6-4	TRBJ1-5	ASSDRGQASNQPQH
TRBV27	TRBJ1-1	ASSLWGQGTNTEAF
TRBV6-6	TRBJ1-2	ASGGSGLLGYT
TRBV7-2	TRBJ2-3	ASSLGAVDGDTQY
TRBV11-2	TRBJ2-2	ASGTSGIAGELF
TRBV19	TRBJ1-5	ASRDRGYQPQH
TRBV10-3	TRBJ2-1	AISDPAGGYNEQF
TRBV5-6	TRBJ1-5	ASSLRLGLGNQPQH
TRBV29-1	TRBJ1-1	SVARGTGEFAAVTEAF